What follows is one T cell receptor (beta chain) and its context. The data belong to a study of blood T cell repertoires in COVID-19. Whole-study context: Donors in the United States, Italy and Spain gave samples during acute or convalescent COVID-19. Sources were T cells, B-cell-depleted T cells, or PBMCs; the material itself was cDNA or gDNA.

Assay used: immunoSEQ multiplex PCR; TCRdb lists only in-frame clones, some missing. The sample consists of 150,000 to 200,000 clones, over 80% of them appearing once. This CDR3 is 15 amino acids long. Trimming cost V 3 bases and J 2 bases, with 15 bases left between them. Per the germline V gene, CDR1 is SGHRS and CDR2 is YFSETQ. The sequenced sample was peripheral blood. The chain uses TRBV5-1 and TRBJ2-7; TRBD1 might be the D (5 bases). This receptor was identified in a woman in her twenties or thirties with acute or convalescent COVID-19. The CDR3, as DNA: TGCGCCAGCAGCTCACAGGACATCCCCCCCTACGAGCAGTACTTC. It specifies CASSSQDIPPYEQYF.